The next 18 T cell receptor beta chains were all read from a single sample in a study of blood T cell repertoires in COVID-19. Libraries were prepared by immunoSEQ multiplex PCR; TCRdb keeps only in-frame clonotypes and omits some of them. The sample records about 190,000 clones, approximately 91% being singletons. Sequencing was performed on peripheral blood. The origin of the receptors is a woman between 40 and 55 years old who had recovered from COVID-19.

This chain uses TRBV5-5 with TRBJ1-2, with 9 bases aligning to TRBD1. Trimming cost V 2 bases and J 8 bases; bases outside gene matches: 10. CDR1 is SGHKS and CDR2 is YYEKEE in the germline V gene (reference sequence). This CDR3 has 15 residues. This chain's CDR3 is CASSFSQGAPFGYTF. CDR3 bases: TGTGCCAGCAGCTTTTCACAGGGGGCGCCTTTCGGCTACACCTTC.

DNA of the CDR3: TGTGCCAGCAGCCCCGGGACAGGGGCCTACAATGAGCAGTTCTTC. Translated, it gives CASSPGTGAYNEQFF. The V and J genes are TRBV21-1 and TRBJ2-1; the listed D gene, TRBD1, was not tested against the DNA. TRBV21-1 is a recognized pseudogene. The length of the CDR3 is 15 residues.

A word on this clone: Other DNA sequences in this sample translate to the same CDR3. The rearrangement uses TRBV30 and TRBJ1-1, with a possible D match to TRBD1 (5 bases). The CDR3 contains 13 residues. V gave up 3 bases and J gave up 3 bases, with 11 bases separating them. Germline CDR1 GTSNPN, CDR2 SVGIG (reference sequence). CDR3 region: CAWSRQGYTEAFF. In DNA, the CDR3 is TGTGCCTGGAGCCGCCAGGGTTACACTGAAGCTTTCTTT.

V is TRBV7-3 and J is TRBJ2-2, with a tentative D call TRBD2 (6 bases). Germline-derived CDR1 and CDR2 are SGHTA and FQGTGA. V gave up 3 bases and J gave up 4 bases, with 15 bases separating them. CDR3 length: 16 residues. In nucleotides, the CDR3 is TGTGCCAGCAGCTTCCAGGGAGGCCGGGGCACCGGGGAGCTGTTTTTT. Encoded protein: CASSFQGGRGTGELFF.

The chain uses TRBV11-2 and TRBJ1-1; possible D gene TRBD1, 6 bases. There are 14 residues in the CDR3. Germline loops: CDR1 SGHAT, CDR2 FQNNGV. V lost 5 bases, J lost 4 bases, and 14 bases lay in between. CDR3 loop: CASSLHQGGTEAFF. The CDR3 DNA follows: TGTGCCAGCAGCCTTCACCAAGGGGGCACTGAAGCTTTCTTT.

This CDR3 is CASSPTGLAGFTGELFF. CDR3 nucleotide sequence: TGTGCCAGCAGCCCCACAGGACTAGCGGGATTCACCGGGGAGCTGTTTTTT. This chain connects TRBV7-2 to TRBJ2-2, with 12 bases lining up with TRBD2. The CDR3 length is 17 residues. Germline assignment: CDR1 SGHTA and CDR2 FQGNSA. After removal of 5 bases from V and 4 bases from J, the junction contained 8 bases not matched to a gene.

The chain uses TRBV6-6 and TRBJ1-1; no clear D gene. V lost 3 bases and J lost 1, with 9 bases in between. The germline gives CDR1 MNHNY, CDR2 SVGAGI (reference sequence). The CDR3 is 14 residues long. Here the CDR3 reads CASSYPETNTEAFF. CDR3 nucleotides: TGTGCCAGCAGTTATCCGGAGACGAACACTGAAGCTTTCTTT.

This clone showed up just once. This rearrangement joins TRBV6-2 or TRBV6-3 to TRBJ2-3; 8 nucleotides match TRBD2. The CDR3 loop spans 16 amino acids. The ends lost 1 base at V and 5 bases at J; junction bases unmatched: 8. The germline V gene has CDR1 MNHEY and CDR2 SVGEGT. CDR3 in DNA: TGTGCCAGCAGTTACTTGGGACTAGGTCTTGGAGATACGCAGTATTTT. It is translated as CASSYLGLGLGDTQYF.

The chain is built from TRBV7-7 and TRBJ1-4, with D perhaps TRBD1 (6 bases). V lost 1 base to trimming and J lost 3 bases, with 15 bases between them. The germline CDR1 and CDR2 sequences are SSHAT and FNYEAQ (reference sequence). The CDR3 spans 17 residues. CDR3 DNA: TGTGCCAGCAGCTTAGGCCCAACAGGGCCCCCTAATGAAAAACTGTTTTTT. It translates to CASSLGPTGPPNEKLFF. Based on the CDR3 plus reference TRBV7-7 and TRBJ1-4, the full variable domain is GAGVSQSPRYKVTKRGQDVTLRCDPISSHATLYWYQQALGQGPEFLTYFNYEAQPDKSGLPSDRFSAERPEGSISTLTIQRTEQRDSAMYRCASSLGPTGPPNEKLFFGSGTQLSVL.

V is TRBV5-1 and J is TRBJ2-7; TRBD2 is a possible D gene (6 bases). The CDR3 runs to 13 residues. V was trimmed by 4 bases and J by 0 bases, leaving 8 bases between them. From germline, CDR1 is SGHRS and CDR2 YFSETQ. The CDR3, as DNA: TGCGCCAGCAGCGGCGGGGCCTCCTACGAGCAGTACTTC. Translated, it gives CASSGGASYEQYF.

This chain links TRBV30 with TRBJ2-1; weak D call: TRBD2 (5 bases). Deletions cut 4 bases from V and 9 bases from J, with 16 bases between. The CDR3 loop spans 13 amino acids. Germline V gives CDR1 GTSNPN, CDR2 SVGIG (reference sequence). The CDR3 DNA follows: TGTGCCTGGATGTCCCAGGCGGGTCTTGAGCAGTTCTTC. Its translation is CAWMSQAGLEQFF.

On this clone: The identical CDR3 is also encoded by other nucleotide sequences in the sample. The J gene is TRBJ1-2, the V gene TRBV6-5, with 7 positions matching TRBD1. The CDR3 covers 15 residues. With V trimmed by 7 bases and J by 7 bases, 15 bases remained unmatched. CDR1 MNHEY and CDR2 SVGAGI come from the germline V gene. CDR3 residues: CASKERWDSRSGYTF. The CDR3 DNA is TGTGCCAGCAAAGAAAGATGGGACAGTCGCTCTGGCTACACCTTC.

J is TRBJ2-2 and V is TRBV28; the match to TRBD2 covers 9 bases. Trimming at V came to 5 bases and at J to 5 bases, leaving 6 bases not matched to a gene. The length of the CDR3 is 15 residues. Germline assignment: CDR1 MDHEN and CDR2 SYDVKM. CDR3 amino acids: CASSPVAGETGELFF. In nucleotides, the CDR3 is TGTGCCAGCAGTCCCGTAGCGGGAGAAACCGGGGAGCTGTTTTTT.

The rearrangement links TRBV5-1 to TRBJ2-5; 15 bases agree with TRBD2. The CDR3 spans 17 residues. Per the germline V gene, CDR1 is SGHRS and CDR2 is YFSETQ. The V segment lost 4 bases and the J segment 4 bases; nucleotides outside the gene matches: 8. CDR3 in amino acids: CASSAGLAGGSIETQYF. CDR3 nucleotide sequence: TGCGCCAGCAGCGCGGGACTAGCGGGAGGATCTATAGAGACCCAGTACTTC. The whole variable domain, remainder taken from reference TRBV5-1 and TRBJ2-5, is KAGVTQTPRYLIKTRGQQVTLSCSPISGHRSVSWYQQTPGQGLQFLFEYFSETQRNKGNFPGRFSGRQFSNSRSEMNVSTLELGDSALYLCASSAGLAGGSIETQYFGPGTRLLVL.

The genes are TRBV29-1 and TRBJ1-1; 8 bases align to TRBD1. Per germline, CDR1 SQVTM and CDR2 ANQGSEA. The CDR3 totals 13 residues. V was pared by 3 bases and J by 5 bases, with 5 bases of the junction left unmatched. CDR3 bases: TGCAGCGTTGAGGAGACAGGGGAAACTGAAGCTTTCTTT. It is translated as CSVEETGETEAFF.

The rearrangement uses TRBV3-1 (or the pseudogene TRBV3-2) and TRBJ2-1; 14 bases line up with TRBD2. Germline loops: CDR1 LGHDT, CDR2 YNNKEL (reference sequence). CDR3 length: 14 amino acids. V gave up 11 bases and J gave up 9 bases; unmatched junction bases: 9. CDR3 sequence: CAALGTSGSGEQFF. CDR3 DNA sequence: TGTGCCGCCCTAGGGACTAGCGGGAGCGGTGAGCAGTTCTTC.

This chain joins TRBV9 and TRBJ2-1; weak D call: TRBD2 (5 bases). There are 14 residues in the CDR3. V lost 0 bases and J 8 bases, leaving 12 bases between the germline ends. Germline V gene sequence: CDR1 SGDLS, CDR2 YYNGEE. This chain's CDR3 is CASSVVSGVDEQFF. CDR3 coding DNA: TGTGCCAGCAGCGTAGTATCCGGGGTCGATGAGCAGTTCTTC.

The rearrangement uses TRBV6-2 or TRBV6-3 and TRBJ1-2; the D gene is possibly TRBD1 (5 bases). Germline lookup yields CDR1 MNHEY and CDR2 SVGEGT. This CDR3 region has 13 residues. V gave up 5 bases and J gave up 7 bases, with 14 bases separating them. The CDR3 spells CASSGTSWGGYTF. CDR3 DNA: TGTGCCAGCAGTGGGACTTCCTGGGGTGGCTACACCTTC.